Below are 23 T cell receptor beta chains sequenced from a single sample in a study of OX40 agonist ivuxolimab in advanced cancers. Clones were read by immunoSEQ multiplex PCR, and TCRdb kept only the in-frame ones, dropping some. This sample has tens of thousands of clones, with more than 80% found just once. The sample consisted of CD4+ or CD8+ T cells sorted from blood, taken in a trial of the OX40 agonist ivuxolimab. These receptor sequences come from an adult with an advanced solid tumor such as melanoma, head and neck, liver or kidney cancer.

The chain employs TRBV28 and TRBJ1-6; D might be TRBD1 (5 bases). The CDR3 covers 16 residues. V was cut by 2 bases and J by 8 bases, with 16 bases left in between. Germline loops: CDR1 MDHEN, CDR2 SYDVKM. CDR3 region: CASSLALTGGYSPLHF. CDR3 sequence (DNA): TGTGCCAGCAGTTTAGCCCTGACTGGGGGATATTCACCCCTCCACTTT.

The table lists this clone with a count of one. V is TRBV27 and J is TRBJ1-1; 8 bases are shared with TRBD1. From germline, CDR1 is MNHEY and CDR2 SMNVEV (reference sequence). The CDR3 contains 15 residues. The junction had 10 bases not matched to a gene; V was cut back by 5 bases and J by 5 bases. The CDR3 sequence is CASSPRQGSGTEAFF. In DNA, the CDR3 is TGTGCCAGCAGTCCGAGACAGGGGAGTGGGACTGAAGCTTTCTTT.

V and J are TRBV6-1 and TRBJ2-5; TRBD2 might be the D (6 bases). The V and J ends lost 3 bases and 5 bases respectively, with 22 bases between them. This CDR3 contains 17 residues. The V gene's germline CDR1 is MNHNS and CDR2 SASEGT. The CDR3 region has the DNA TGTGCCAGCAGTGACAGGTTGACCGGGGGACGTGGGGAGACCCAGTACTTC. This encodes CASSDRLTGGRGETQYF.

The V and J genes are TRBV2 and TRBJ2-1; TRBD1 matches at 9 bases. The germline gives CDR1 SNHLY, CDR2 FYNNEI. The CDR3 length is 15 residues. J lost 6 bases, V lost 3 bases, and 6 bases had no gene match. This CDR3 reads CASSDVGQGTNEQFF. The CDR3 DNA sequence: TGTGCCAGCAGTGATGTGGGACAGGGCACCAATGAGCAGTTCTTC.

The chain couples TRBV15 to TRBJ1-1; D gene ambiguous. This CDR3 region has 12 residues. Between the trimmed V and J ends, which lost 0 bases and 7 bases, there was a span of 6 bases. Germline V gene sequence: CDR1 LNHNV, CDR2 YYDKDF (reference sequence). The chain's CDR3 is CATSREAGEAFF. The CDR3 DNA is TGTGCCACCAGCAGAGAGGCAGGTGAAGCTTTCTTT.

The chain links TRBV6-5 to TRBJ1-4; D gene ambiguous. Germline CDR1 is MNHEY and CDR2 is SVGAGI. The CDR3 runs 12 residues. Trimming took 10 bases from V and 4 from J, leaving 10 bases between them. Written as DNA, the CDR3 is TGTGCCACGGGGAGTATTAATGAAAAACTGTTTTTT. Translation gives CATGSINEKLFF.

This clone has just one count. The CDR3 region is CASSLGGTAQETQYF. As DNA, the CDR3 is TGTGCCAGCAGCTTAGGGGGGACTGCCCAAGAGACCCAGTACTTC. J is TRBJ2-5 and V is TRBV11-1, with a tentative D call TRBD2 (6 bases). CDR3 size: 15 residues. Per the germline V gene, CDR1 is SGHAT and CDR2 is FQDESV (reference sequence). The V and J ends lost 1 base and 1 base respectively, with 10 bases between them.

About this clone itself: One junction end does not reproduce the germline sequence, and a read error may be involved. J is TRBJ2-1 and V is TRBV7-3, with D possibly being TRBD1 (5 bases). Germline assignment: CDR1 SGHTA and CDR2 FQGTGA. CDR3 length equals 14 residues. CDR3 sequence (DNA): TGTGCCAGCAACTTACTTCAGGGTCACAATGAGCAGTTCTTC. It yields the protein CASNLLQGHNEQFF. The variable domain in full, completed from reference TRBV7-3 and TRBJ2-1, reads GAGVSQTPSNKVTEKGKYVELRCDPISGHTALYWYRQSLGQGPEFLIYFQGTGAADDSGLPNDRFFAVRPEGSVSTLKIQRTERGDSAVYLCASNLLQGHNEQFFGPGTRLTVL.

This clone has a single count. V is TRBV2 and J is TRBJ2-7; 8 nucleotides agree with TRBD2. V lost 6 bases and J lost 6; bases outside the gene matches: 13. CDR3 length equals 15 residues. CDR1 is SNHLY, CDR2 FYNNEI, per germline. CDR3 region: CASSPRTSSLLEQYF. The CDR3 DNA reads TGTGCCAGCAGCCCGAGGACTAGCTCCCTCCTCGAGCAGTACTTC.

The rearrangement joins TRBV11-3 to TRBJ2-5; no reliable D call. The V gene lost 5 bases and the J gene lost 4 bases, with 5 bases spanning the gap. This CDR3 spans 11 amino acids. In germline, CDR1 is SGHNT, CDR2 YENEEA. The CDR3 region has the DNA TGTGCCAGCAGCCTCGCAGAGACCCAGTACTTC. Protein product: CASSLAETQYF.

This clone was observed a single time. The chain combines TRBV30 with TRBJ2-3; D gene uncertain. Trimming took 3 bases from V and 0 from J, leaving 7 bases between them. CDR3 length: 13 residues. Germline-derived CDR1 and CDR2 are GTSNPN and SVGIG (reference sequence). The CDR3 DNA reads TGTGCCTGGAGCCACGGTAGCACAGATACGCAGTATTTT. Protein: CAWSHGSTDTQYF.

In this sample, this clone turned up once. The chain carries TRBV10-3 and TRBJ2-2, with no clear D. There are 13 residues in the CDR3. V shed 6 bases and J shed 1 base, with 6 bases lying between them. The germline V gene has CDR1 ENHRY and CDR2 SYGVKD. The CDR3 DNA follows: TGTGCCATCAGCGACGTGAACACCGGGGAGCTGTTTTTT. Protein product: CAISDVNTGELFF.

V gene TRBV9 combines with J gene TRBJ1-1, with D unclear. Germline V CDR1 and CDR2: SGDLS, YYNGEE. V was shortened by 6 bases and J by 5 bases, with 17 bases between the two germline ends. The CDR3 is made up of 14 amino acids. CDR3 in DNA: TGTGCCAGCAATTCGGACGCCAGCGGAACTGAAGCTTTCTTT. Its protein is CASNSDASGTEAFF.

The chain recombines TRBV7-9 with TRBJ2-5, with D possibly TRBD1 on 6 matching bases. The CDR3 runs 14 residues. The germline V gene encodes CDR1 SEHNR and CDR2 FQNEAQ (reference sequence). Trimming cost V 5 bases and J 2 bases, with 12 bases left between them. The CDR3 reads CASSLPGVQETQYF. The CDR3 coding sequence is TGTGCCAGCAGCCTACCAGGGGTTCAAGAGACCCAGTACTTC.

The chain joins TRBV28 to TRBJ1-5, with D uncertain. The V gene's germline CDR1 is MDHEN and CDR2 SYDVKM. The CDR3 consists of 16 residues. The V end lost 2 bases, the J end lost 2 bases, and 13 bases lay between the germline ends. Written as DNA, the CDR3 is TGTGCCAGCAGTTTAGCCGGTATGACTGGCAATCAGCCCCAGCATTTT. It is translated as CASSLAGMTGNQPQHF.

The chain recombines TRBV28 with TRBJ1-3, with a tentative D call TRBD1 (5 bases). CDR3 length: 14 amino acids. V lost 6 bases, J lost 8 bases, and 17 bases lay in between. Per the germline V gene, CDR1 is MDHEN and CDR2 is SYDVKM. The CDR3 nucleotides read TGTGCCAGCAGACCAAGTGGAGTCAGGGACACCATATATTTT. Amino acids: CASRPSGVRDTIYF.

The chain has TRBV19 and TRBJ2-3; 15 bases are shared with TRBD2. After removal of 5 bases from V and 5 bases from J, the junction contained 8 bases not matched to a gene. The CDR3 length is 17 residues. CDR1 is LNHDA and CDR2 is SQIVND in the germline V gene (reference sequence). CDR3 amino acids: CASSSRTSGRAQDTQYF. CDR3 nucleotides: TGTGCCAGTAGTTCCAGGACTAGCGGGAGGGCCCAAGATACGCAGTATTTT.

The rearrangement uses TRBV4-2 and TRBJ2-1, with D possibly being TRBD2 (6 bases). The CDR3 runs to 17 residues. In germline, CDR1 is LGHNA, CDR2 YNFKEQ. Trimming pared 0 bases from V and 1 base from J, leaving 13 bases between. In DNA form, the CDR3 reads TGTGCCAGCAGCCAAGATCATGGGGGGTGGTCCTACAATGAGCAGTTCTTC. Translated, it gives CASSQDHGGWSYNEQFF.

J is TRBJ1-3 and V is TRBV5-5; no clear D gene. V was pared by 2 bases and J by 0 bases, with 9 bases between. The CDR3 length is 15 residues. Germline V CDR1 and CDR2: SGHKS, YYEKEE (reference sequence). CDR3 region: CASSFTESSGNTIYF. CDR3 DNA: TGTGCCAGCAGCTTCACGGAGAGCTCTGGAAACACCATATATTTT.

The J gene is TRBJ2-3, the V gene TRBV5-1; 12 positions agree with TRBD2. Germline trimming cut 2 bases from V and 0 bases from J; bases unmatched to any gene: 7. The germline V gene has CDR1 SGHRS and CDR2 YFSETQ. This CDR3 is 18 amino acids long. DNA for the CDR3: TGCGCCAGCAGCTTCGGACTAGCGGGGCACTCCAGCACAGATACGCAGTATTTT. The encoded protein is CASSFGLAGHSSTDTQYF. The full variable domain, its missing parts supplied by reference TRBV5-1 and TRBJ2-3, is KAGVTQTPRYLIKTRGQQVTLSCSPISGHRSVSWYQQTPGQGLQFLFEYFSETQRNKGNFPGRFSGRQFSNSRSEMNVSTLELGDSALYLCASSFGLAGHSSTDTQYFGPGTRLTVL.

The chain combines TRBV5-1 with TRBJ1-4, with D possibly being TRBD1 (6 bases). CDR1 and CDR2 from the germline V gene are SGHRS and YFSETQ. Trimming pared 4 bases from V and 0 bases from J, leaving 10 bases between. The CDR3 runs 15 residues. Here the CDR3 DNA reads TGCGCCAGCAGCCCGTGGACAGCAACTAATGAAAAACTGTTTTTT. It translates to CASSPWTATNEKLFF.

This clone has only one observation. The V call is TRBV7-8, the J call TRBJ2-4; D remains unclear. Germline V gene lookup returns CDR1 SGHVS and CDR2 FQNEAQ. The V and J ends lost 4 bases and 3 bases respectively, with 22 bases between them. The CDR3 has 18 amino acids. DNA of the CDR3: TGTGCCAGCAGCTACCTGACCACTGACACGGTGGTCAAAAACATTCAGTACTTC. This translates into CASSYLTTDTVVKNIQYF.

This clone was counted a single time. The gene calls are TRBV6-5 and TRBJ1-2; 9 bases align to TRBD1. The V segment lost 3 bases and the J segment 8 bases; nucleotides outside the gene matches: 4. The germline V gene encodes CDR1 MNHEY and CDR2 SVGAGI. This CDR3 has 13 residues. For the CDR3, the DNA is TGTGCCAGCAGTTATCGACAGGGGGTAGGCTACACCTTC. It codes for CASSYRQGVGYTF.